Presented here are 15 T cell receptor beta chains from one specimen sequenced in a study of vaccination effects on CD4 cells after COVID-19. Clones were read by immunoSEQ multiplex PCR, and TCRdb kept only the in-frame ones, dropping some. The sample yields tens of thousands of clones, roughly 70% seen once. For these TCRs, the target antigens are not known. After expansion with viral peptide pools in the ViraFEST assay, antigen-specific CD4+ T cells were sequenced. It was after 10 days of culture that CD4+ T cells were isolated. Testing of the vaccine recipients showed negative nucleocapsid antibodies and no prior SARS-CoV-2 infection. Sequenced material: CD4+ T cells from PBMCs cultured with SARS-CoV-2 spike peptides, taken before COVID-19 vaccination. Receptor source: a human donor who received a COVID-19 vaccine.

V gene TRBV19 combines with J gene TRBJ2-3; 9 bases fit TRBD2. J was trimmed by 2 bases and V by 1 base; bases with no gene match: 13. Germline V CDR1 and CDR2: LNHDA, SQIVND (reference sequence). The CDR3 is 19 amino acids. Here the CDR3 reads CASSIAPPQLAGSTDTQYF. The CDR3 bases are TGTGCCAGTAGTATAGCCCCGCCGCAGCTAGCGGGGTCCACAGATACGCAGTATTTT.

The chain recombines TRBV20-1 with TRBJ2-5; the D is unclear. Germline assignment: CDR1 DFQATT and CDR2 SNEGSKA (reference sequence). The length of the CDR3 is 11 residues. V was clipped by 4 bases and J by 3 bases, with 6 bases between them. DNA for the CDR3: TGCAGTGCTACCCCTAAAGAGACCCAGTACTTC. It is translated as CSATPKETQYF.

This sequence joins TRBV18 and TRBJ2-7, with 7 bases matching TRBD1. The CDR3 has 17 residues. J was trimmed by 2 bases and V by 3 bases; bases with no gene match: 13. The germline V gene encodes CDR1 KGHSH and CDR2 LQKENI. CDR3 nucleotide sequence: TGTGCCAGCTCACCCCCGGGACAGCAGGACGAGGCCTACGAGCAGTACTTC. Protein sequence: CASSPPGQQDEAYEQYF.

The chain combines TRBV4-1 with TRBJ2-7, with TRBD2 matching over 7 bases. The J segment lost 6 bases and the V segment lost 0 bases, leaving 8 bases of the junction unmatched. Germline V gene sequence: CDR1 MGHRA, CDR2 YSYEKL. CDR3 length: 15 residues. The CDR3 protein is CASSQDRGVRGEQYF. CDR3 DNA sequence: TGCGCCAGCAGCCAAGATCGGGGGGTACGGGGCGAGCAGTACTTC.

The rearrangement joins TRBV7-9 to TRBJ1-1; D is uncertain. Germline V gives CDR1 SEHNR, CDR2 FQNEAQ (reference sequence). Trimming pared 5 bases from V and 5 bases from J, leaving 6 bases between. This CDR3 has 11 residues. This CDR3 reads CASSLMTEAFF. The CDR3 region has the DNA TGTGCCAGCAGCCTGATGACTGAAGCTTTCTTT.

The V call is TRBV2, the J call TRBJ1-1; D ambiguous. Germline V gene data show CDR1 as SNHLY and CDR2 as FYNNEI. CDR3 length: 12 amino acids. Trimming removed 11 bases from V and 1 base from J, with 11 bases in between. CDR3 in DNA: TGTGCCGACGCACTCGGGAACACTGAAGCTTTCTTT. It translates to CADALGNTEAFF. Complete variable domain (other parts from reference TRBV2 and TRBJ1-1): EPEVTQTPSHQVTQMGQEVILRCVPISNHLYFYWYRQILGQKVEFLVSFYNNEISEKSEIFDDQFSVERPDGSNFTLKIRSTKLEDSAMYFCADALGNTEAFFGQGTRLTVV.

The genes are TRBV6-5 and TRBJ1-4, with D perhaps matching TRBD1 (5 bases). Looked up from germline, CDR1 is MNHEY and CDR2 is SVGAGI. V was trimmed by 7 bases and J by 0 bases, leaving 12 bases between them. This CDR3 contains 15 residues. The CDR3 is CASIRAESTNEKLFF. CDR3 DNA sequence: TGTGCCAGCATCAGGGCAGAATCAACTAATGAAAAACTGTTTTTT.

CDR3 nucleotide sequence: TGTGCCAGCAGTGGAAGCTTTAGGACAGGGACCTACGAGCAGTACTTC. This sequence encodes CASSGSFRTGTYEQYF. The rearrangement uses TRBV6-1 and TRBJ2-7, with TRBD1 identical over 8 bases. The CDR3 contains 16 residues. CDR1 and CDR2 from the germline V gene are MNHNS and SASEGT. With 4 bases clipped from V and 2 bases from J, the junction kept 10 bases outside the gene matches.

The chain is built from TRBV7-9 and TRBJ2-5, with D maybe TRBD1 (5 bases). Germline V gives CDR1 SEHNR, CDR2 FQNEAQ (reference sequence). The CDR3 has 13 residues. V was shortened by 1 base and J by 7 bases, with 10 bases between the two germline ends. The CDR3 loop is CASSLGSRATQYF. The CDR3 nucleotides are TGTGCCAGCAGCTTAGGTAGCAGGGCGACCCAGTACTTC.

This clone has just one count. As DNA, the CDR3 is TGCGCCAGCAGCCAAGATCGGGGACAGGGGAATTCACCCCTCCACTTT. It translates to CASSQDRGQGNSPLHF. The rearrangement uses TRBV4-1 and TRBJ1-6; 10 nucleotides align to TRBD1. Germline V gene sequence: CDR1 MGHRA, CDR2 YSYEKL. The CDR3 is 16 residues long. Trimming took 0 bases from V and 7 from J; bases not matched to a gene: 3.

This chain connects TRBV28 to TRBJ1-1; D call uncertain. V lost 0 bases and J 1 base, leaving 6 bases between the germline ends. CDR3 length: 14 amino acids. Per germline, CDR1 MDHEN and CDR2 SYDVKM. The CDR3 DNA is TGTGCCAGCAGTTTATGGAACGGGAACACTGAAGCTTTCTTT. Its protein is CASSLWNGNTEAFF.

This chain uses TRBV28 with TRBJ1-3; D gene ambiguous. Trimming took 3 bases from V and 9 from J, leaving 9 bases between them. This CDR3 is 12 amino acids long. From germline, CDR1 is MDHEN and CDR2 SYDVKM. CDR3 DNA sequence: TGTGCCAGCAGTTTGGCCCCGGGCACCATATATTTT. Protein sequence: CASSLAPGTIYF.

There are a few counts of this clone. The chain recombines TRBV27 with TRBJ2-7; 10 nucleotides match TRBD1. The V and J ends lost 4 bases and 2 bases, in that order; junction bases with no gene match: 5. The CDR3 runs 15 residues. Germline CDR1 is MNHEY and CDR2 is SMNVEV (reference sequence). DNA of the CDR3: TGTGCCAGCAGTTCGGGACAGGGGCCAACCTACGAGCAGTACTTC. Residues: CASSSGQGPTYEQYF.

J is TRBJ1-4 and V is TRBV3-1 (or the pseudogene TRBV3-2); TRBD1 agrees at 8 bases. Germline lookup yields CDR1 LGHDT and CDR2 YNNKEL (reference sequence). V trimming: 6 bases; J trimming: 5 bases; junction bases outside the gene matches: 5. The CDR3 has 14 residues. The CDR3 protein is CASSPWTGNEKLFF. DNA of the CDR3: TGTGCCAGCAGTCCTTGGACAGGGAATGAAAAACTGTTTTTT.

V is TRBV3-1 (or the pseudogene TRBV3-2) and J is TRBJ1-5; possible D gene TRBD1, 5 bases. V lost 3 bases, J lost 4 bases, and 10 bases lay in between. The CDR3 spans 14 residues. Germline values: CDR1 LGHDT, CDR2 YNNKEL (reference sequence). CDR3 region: CASSQSWGNQPQHF. In DNA form, the CDR3 reads TGTGCCAGCAGCCAGTCGTGGGGGAATCAGCCCCAGCATTTT.